These T cell receptor beta chains were read from a single sample in a study of shared clonotypes between healthy human individuals. Profiled with immunoSEQ multiplex PCR; TCRdb holds only in-frame clones, not every one. This table holds 2.5 million or so clones, approximately 90% found once. Sample: naive CD4+ T cells sorted from blood. The source is a man aged 18 to 29 in good health. CDR3s include the opening cysteine and the closing phenylalanine or tryptophan. D genes are given only for firm matches. The listing skips clone size in some rows; elsewhere it reads once, few, many or a size class.

j_gene: TRBJ2-7
d_gene: TRBD1
v_gene: TRBV19
abundance: once
CDR3nt: TGTGCCAGTACCATTACCGGGACAGGGCTACTCTACGAGCAGTACTTC
CDR3aa: CASTITGTGLLYEQYF

j_gene: TRBJ1-4
d_gene: TRBD1
v_gene: TRBV6-1
abundance: NA
CDR3nt: TGTGCCAGCAACGTCGGACAGGGAGGAAAACTGTTTTTT
CDR3aa: CASNVGQGGKLFF

j_gene: TRBJ2-7
d_gene: TRBD1
v_gene: TRBV7-9
abundance: NA
CDR3nt: TGTGCCAGCAGCCTCGGACAGGAGCCGTACGAGCAGTACTTC
CDR3aa: CASSLGQEPYEQYF

j_gene: TRBJ2-3
d_gene: NA
v_gene: TRBV19
abundance: NA
CDR3nt: NA
CDR3aa: CASSSGSAGADTQYF

j_gene: TRBJ1-2
d_gene: TRBD1
v_gene: TRBV28
abundance: NA
CDR3nt: TGTGCCAGCAGGTTTCCCGGGACAGGGGGCGGCTACACCTTC
CDR3aa: CASRFPGTGGGYTF

j_gene: TRBJ2-7
d_gene: NA
v_gene: TRBV4-2
abundance: NA
CDR3nt: TGTGCCAGCAGCCAAGATTCAAACAGGGAAGGCGAGCAGTACTTC
CDR3aa: CASSQDSNREGEQYF

j_gene: TRBJ2-3
d_gene: TRBD1
v_gene: TRBV2
abundance: once
CDR3nt: TGTGCCAGCAGCGCACAGGGGGGAAACACAGATACGCAGTATTTT
CDR3aa: CASSAQGGNTDTQYF

j_gene: TRBJ1-4
d_gene: TRBD1
v_gene: TRBV28
abundance: NA
CDR3nt: TGTGCCAGCAGCACCGGGACAGATAATAATGAAAAACTGTTTTTT
CDR3aa: CASSTGTDNNEKLFF

j_gene: TRBJ2-7
d_gene: TRBD2
v_gene: TRBV18
abundance: once
CDR3nt: TGTGCCAGCTCACTGACTAGCGGCCCCTACGAGCAGTACTTC
CDR3aa: CASSLTSGPYEQYF

j_gene: TRBJ2-1
d_gene: TRBD2
v_gene: TRBV5-1
abundance: once
CDR3nt: TGCGCCAGCGGCAGGACTAGCGGGGGCCACAATGAGCAGTTCTTC
CDR3aa: CASGRTSGGHNEQFF